This is a list of T cell receptor beta chains from one sample in a study of blood T cells in healthy people across ages. TCRdb itself ran the 5' RACE reads through MiXCR, one entry per CDR3 protein. The sample includes roughly 830,000 distinct CDR3 sequences, around 62% of them seen just once. Sample: blood. These receptors all stem from a young man in good health. Both conserved end residues are part of each CDR3. A D gene is named only where the DNA matches it firmly. Clone sizes are given selectively: once, few, many, or a class where the clone is expanded.

J gene: TRBJ2-7; V gene: TRBV15; clone size: -; D gene: -; CDR3 DNA: TGTGCCACCAGCAGAGCGAACAGATACGAGCAGTACTTC; CDR3 protein: CATSRANRYEQYF
J gene: TRBJ2-3; V gene: TRBV24-1; clone size: -; D gene: -; CDR3 DNA: TGTGCCACCAGTGACACCACCCTGAGCACAGATACGCAGTATTTT; CDR3 protein: CATSDTTLSTDTQYF
J gene: TRBJ1-2; V gene: TRBV3-1; clone size: -; D gene: -; CDR3 DNA: TGTGCCAGCAGCCAAGAAGGCCGGGGAAACTATGGCTACACCTTC; CDR3 protein: CASSQEGRGNYGYTF
J gene: TRBJ1-2; V gene: TRBV9; clone size: few; D gene: -; CDR3 DNA: TGTGCCAGCAGATTCGCCCCTACACAGGGCCCATCTAACTATGGCTACACCTTC; CDR3 protein: CASRFAPTQGPSNYGYTF
J gene: TRBJ2-7; V gene: TRBV12-3/TRBV12-4; clone size: -; D gene: -; CDR3 DNA: TGTGCCAGCAGTTTTGAGGCGCCCCTCTACGAGCAGTACTTC; CDR3 protein: CASSFEAPLYEQYF
J gene: TRBJ1-1; V gene: TRBV25-1; clone size: -; D gene: -; CDR3 DNA: TGTGCCAGCAGTGAAGGGGGCTGGGGCACTGAAGCTTTCTTT; CDR3 protein: CASSEGGWGTEAFF
J gene: TRBJ1-5; V gene: TRBV9; clone size: -; D gene: -; CDR3 DNA: TGTGCCAGCAGCGCTGGACCCTTAGGTGGGGATCAGCCCCAGCATTTT; CDR3 protein: CASSAGPLGGDQPQHF
J gene: TRBJ2-1; V gene: TRBV29-1; clone size: -; D gene: -; CDR3 DNA: TGCAGCGTATGCCTGGACAGCTACAATGAGCAGTTCTTC; CDR3 protein: CSVCLDSYNEQFF
J gene: TRBJ2-7; V gene: TRBV20-1; clone size: -; D gene: -; CDR3 DNA: TGCAGTGCTAGACAGTCCTACAATGAGCAGTACTTC; CDR3 protein: CSARQSYNEQYF
J gene: TRBJ2-5; V gene: TRBV7-2; clone size: -; D gene: TRBD2; CDR3 DNA: TGTGCCAGCAGCTGCAGCGGGGAGGAGACCCAGTACTTC; CDR3 protein: CASSCSGEETQYF
J gene: TRBJ1-1; V gene: TRBV20-1; clone size: -; D gene: -; CDR3 DNA: TGCAGTGCTAACCCCGACAGCCTGAACACTGAAGCTTTCTTT; CDR3 protein: CSANPDSLNTEAFF
J gene: TRBJ1-2; V gene: TRBV3-1; clone size: -; D gene: -; CDR3 DNA: TGTGCCAGCAGCCAAGCAAGAGATGGCTACACCTTC; CDR3 protein: CASSQARDGYTF
J gene: TRBJ2-1; V gene: TRBV10-3; clone size: -; D gene: -; CDR3 DNA: TGTGCCATCAAAAGGACGGAAAACAATGAGCAGTTCTTC; CDR3 protein: CAIKRTENNEQFF
J gene: TRBJ2-1; V gene: TRBV6-5; clone size: -; D gene: -; CDR3 DNA: TGTGCCAGCAGTTACTCGAAGGGAAATGAGCAGTTCTTC; CDR3 protein: CASSYSKGNEQFF
J gene: TRBJ2-1; V gene: TRBV14; clone size: -; D gene: -; CDR3 DNA: TGTGCCAGCAGCCAACCGCGATGGGAGACCCAGTTCTTC; CDR3 protein: CASSQPRWETQFF
J gene: TRBJ2-7; V gene: TRBV9; clone size: -; D gene: -; CDR3 DNA: TGTGCCAGCAGCGCCGGTGGCGGGGCCCCCTACAATGAGCAGTACTTC; CDR3 protein: CASSAGGGAPYNEQYF
J gene: TRBJ1-5; V gene: TRBV6-1; clone size: -; D gene: TRBD1; CDR3 DNA: TGTGCCAGCAGCACAGAGGGACAGGTCAGCAATCAGCCCCAGCATTTT; CDR3 protein: CASSTEGQVSNQPQHF
J gene: TRBJ2-1; V gene: TRBV4-3; clone size: -; D gene: -; CDR3 DNA: TGCGCCAGCAGCCAAGGAACGGTTAACTCCTACAATGAGCAGTTCTTC; CDR3 protein: CASSQGTVNSYNEQFF
J gene: TRBJ2-1; V gene: TRBV20-1; clone size: -; D gene: TRBD2; CDR3 DNA: TGCAGTGCTAGAGAGGCACCCGGGACTAGGATTAATGAGCAGTTCTTC; CDR3 protein: CSAREAPGTRINEQFF
J gene: TRBJ2-4; V gene: TRBV7-6; clone size: -; D gene: TRBD2; CDR3 DNA: TGTGCCAGCAGCTTAGACTTCCCGGGACTAGCGGGGGAAAAAAACATTCAGTACTTC; CDR3 protein: CASSLDFPGLAGEKNIQYF
J gene: TRBJ1-1; V gene: TRBV2; clone size: -; D gene: -; CDR3 DNA: TGTGCCAGCAGTGTCGGTGGTCGACAGTTCGGTGAAGCTTTCTTT; CDR3 protein: CASSVGGRQFGEAFF
J gene: TRBJ2-7; V gene: TRBV14; clone size: -; D gene: -; CDR3 DNA: TGTGCCAGCAGCCAAGTGACAGATGGAGAGCAGTACTTC; CDR3 protein: CASSQVTDGEQYF
J gene: TRBJ1-6; V gene: TRBV28; clone size: -; D gene: TRBD1; CDR3 DNA: TGTGCCAGCAGTTTCCCGGGACAGGGGTCGGATTCACCCCTCCACTTT; CDR3 protein: CASSFPGQGSDSPLHF
J gene: TRBJ2-7; V gene: TRBV12-3/TRBV12-4; clone size: -; D gene: TRBD1; CDR3 DNA: TGTGCCAGCAGTTTCCACACAGGGGGCCAGTACTTC; CDR3 protein: CASSFHTGGQYF
J gene: TRBJ2-1; V gene: TRBV27; clone size: -; D gene: -; CDR3 DNA: TGTGCCAGCAGGGAGGCCCACTACAATGAGCAGTTCTTC; CDR3 protein: CASREAHYNEQFF
J gene: TRBJ2-3; V gene: TRBV9; clone size: -; D gene: TRBD2; CDR3 DNA: TGTGCCAGCAGCCCGGGACTAGCGGACCGCACAGATACGCGGTATTTT; CDR3 protein: CASSPGLADRTDTRYF
J gene: TRBJ2-5; V gene: TRBV7-3; clone size: -; D gene: TRBD2; CDR3 DNA: TGTGCCAGCAGCTTAAAGAGTCTAGCGGAACCTCAAGAGACCCAGTACTTC; CDR3 protein: CASSLKSLAEPQETQYF
J gene: TRBJ2-1; V gene: TRBV7-3; clone size: -; D gene: -; CDR3 DNA: TGTGCCAGCAGCTTCTCTTTCGGGGAGTTGGATGAGCAGTTCTTC; CDR3 protein: CASSFSFGELDEQFF
J gene: TRBJ2-1; V gene: TRBV6-2/TRBV6-3; clone size: -; D gene: -; CDR3 DNA: TGTGCCAGCACTGTCGACAGCACATCCACAACATACAATGAGCAGTTCTTC; CDR3 protein: CASTVDSTSTTYNEQFF
J gene: TRBJ1-1; V gene: TRBV29-1; clone size: -; D gene: TRBD1; CDR3 DNA: TGCAGCGTTAACGGAAGGACAGGGTGGACTGAAGCTTTCTTT; CDR3 protein: CSVNGRTGWTEAFF
J gene: TRBJ1-2; V gene: TRBV29-1; clone size: once; D gene: TRBD1; CDR3 DNA: TGCAGCGGAAGACAGGGGCCTAACTATGGCTACACCTTC; CDR3 protein: CSGRQGPNYGYTF
J gene: TRBJ2-5; V gene: TRBV9; clone size: -; D gene: -; CDR3 DNA: TGTGCCAGCAGCGGCTCGGGGGCGGTGGAGACCCAGTACTTC; CDR3 protein: CASSGSGAVETQYF